This TCR beta chain was documented in a study of cytomegalovirus exposure and HLA in healthy donors. A word on this clone: Its target is not known.

PCR amplification relied on 60 Vbeta primers (plus 13 Jbeta primers). Measured with immunoSEQ multiplex PCR; TCRdb has only the in-frame clones, and not every one. The repertoire has roughly 140,000 clones, about 76% of them found once; the top ten carry roughly 3.6%. Study-level results: In vitro confirmation showed three CMV-associated chains to be CMV antigen specific.

Germline V gene data show CDR1 as SGHRS and CDR2 as YFSETQ. V shed 4 bases and J shed 7 bases, with 23 bases lying between them. This CDR3 has 16 amino acids. V usage is TRBV5-1 and J usage is TRBJ1-1; possibly TRBD1 for D (6 bases). What was sequenced was PBMCs. This clonotype was sampled from a human donor in good health. The CDR3 DNA sequence: TGCGCCAGCAGCCCCGGCGGGAGGGGGGCCGGGGTTGAAGCTTTCTTT. This sequence encodes CASSPGGRGAGVEAFF. The whole variable domain, filled in from reference TRBV5-1 and TRBJ1-1, reads KAGVTQTPRYLIKTRGQQVTLSCSPISGHRSVSWYQQTPGQGLQFLFEYFSETQRNKGNFPGRFSGRQFSNSRSEMNVSTLELGDSALYLCASSPGGRGAGVEAFFGQGTRLTVV.